The 30 T cell receptor beta chains in this list originate from one sample, sequenced in a study of shared clonotypes between healthy human individuals. Profiled with immunoSEQ multiplex PCR; TCRdb holds only in-frame clones, not every one. The table includes 490,000 or so clones, 76% detected once. Sample: PBMCs. The receptors here all came from a woman aged 40 to 50 in good health. Some clones in this sample may be carry-over from other donors' samples.

This sequence joins TRBV18 and TRBJ1-1; D is uncertain. Trimming cost V 2 bases and J 1 base, with 11 bases left between them. The CDR3 consists of 15 residues. Per the germline V gene, CDR1 is KGHSH and CDR2 is LQKENI. CDR3 nucleotides: TGTGCCAGCTCACCATCGACCGCTCCGAACACTGAAGCTTTCTTT. Its translation is CASSPSTAPNTEAFF.

V is TRBV6-5 and J is TRBJ2-7; no firm D call. Germline CDR1 MNHEY, CDR2 SVGAGI. The CDR3 has 11 residues. The V end was cut by 7 bases, the J end by 7 bases, with 11 bases between. For the CDR3, the DNA is TGTGCCAGCACCACCGGAAAGGAGCAGTACTTC. Translation gives CASTTGKEQYF.

This chain uses TRBV7-8 with TRBJ2-1; 10 bases fit TRBD2. The CDR3 consists of 13 residues. The germline CDR1 and CDR2 sequences are SGHVS and FQNEAQ. The V and J ends lost 10 bases and 7 bases, in that order; junction bases with no gene match: 7. In nucleotides, the CDR3 is TGTGCCACCCGAGCGGGAGGGCCTAATGAGCAGTTCTTC. Its translation: CATRAGGPNEQFF.

This sequence joins TRBV27 and TRBJ2-7; no clear D. The ends were cut back, 5 bases at V and 1 base at J, with 9 bases in the middle. The CDR3 length is 13 residues. Germline-derived CDR1 and CDR2 are MNHEY and SMNVEV (reference sequence). This CDR3 reads CASSALPSYEQYF. CDR3 sequence (DNA): TGTGCCAGCAGTGCGCTCCCTTCCTACGAGCAGTACTTC.

This clone has just a few counts. J is TRBJ1-1 and V is TRBV30; D perhaps matches TRBD1 (6 bases). V gave up 8 bases and J gave up 11 bases, with 18 bases separating them. Germline CDR1 is GTSNPN and CDR2 is SVGIG (reference sequence). The CDR3 has 11 residues. In nucleotides, the CDR3 is TGTGCCAGTAGTGTACACAGGGCCGCTTTCTTT. This encodes CASSVHRAAFF. The whole variable domain, filled in from reference TRBV30 and TRBJ1-1, reads SQTIHQWPATLVQPVGSPLSLECTVEGTSNPNLYWYRQAAGRGLQLLFYSVGIGQISSEVPQNLSASRPQDRQFILSSKKLLLSDSGFYLCASSVHRAAFFGQGTRLTVV.

This clone was detected only once. CDR3 in DNA: TGTGCCAGCAGCGTAGCAGGGGGCTTAGGGTCACCCCTCCACTTT. As protein: CASSVAGGLGSPLHF. The chain couples TRBV9 to TRBJ1-6; 8 positions agree with TRBD1. Trimming at V came to 0 bases and at J to 10 bases, leaving 6 bases not matched to a gene. The CDR3 length is 15 residues. Germline loops: CDR1 SGDLS, CDR2 YYNGEE.

The gene calls are TRBV15 and TRBJ1-1; 8 bases match TRBD1. J gave up 6 bases and V 2 bases, and 5 bases lay outside the gene matches. The CDR3 spans 14 residues. Germline assignment: CDR1 LNHNV and CDR2 YYDKDF (reference sequence). CDR3 sequence (DNA): TGTGCCACCAGCAGACACAGGGGGGGACCTGAAGCTTTCTTT. Protein: CATSRHRGGPEAFF.

The chain uses TRBV4-2 and TRBJ1-1; weak D call: TRBD1 (5 bases). V lost 0 bases, J lost 4 bases, and 12 bases lay in between. Germline-derived CDR1 and CDR2 are LGHNA and YNFKEQ. This CDR3 contains 15 residues. The CDR3 nucleotides are TGTGCCAGCAGCCAAGATCCCCAGGGTGCCACTGAAGCTTTCTTT. Its protein is CASSQDPQGATEAFF.

This rearrangement joins TRBV7-9 to TRBJ2-1; D not certain. With 1 base removed from V and 7 bases from J, the gap between germline ends came to 5 bases. The CDR3 runs to 12 residues. From germline, CDR1 is SEHNR and CDR2 FQNEAQ (reference sequence). The CDR3 sequence: CASSLGWNEQFF. The CDR3, as DNA: TGTGCCAGCAGCTTAGGGTGGAATGAGCAGTTCTTC.

The V and J genes are TRBV27 and TRBJ2-3; 7 bases are shared with TRBD1. After removal of 5 bases from V and 4 bases from J, the junction contained 9 bases not matched to a gene. CDR1 MNHEY and CDR2 SMNVEV come from the germline V gene (reference sequence). The CDR3 runs 15 residues. The CDR3 reads CASSPTPGQADTQYF. The CDR3 coding sequence is TGTGCCAGCAGTCCCACCCCTGGACAGGCAGATACGCAGTATTTT.

V and J are TRBV14 and TRBJ2-2; D is unclear. The length of the CDR3 is 14 residues. Trimming took off 0 bases at V and 5 bases at J, with 7 bases between the two ends. Germline V CDR1 and CDR2: SGHDN, FVKESK. CDR3 protein: CASSQELGTGELFF. Here the CDR3 DNA reads TGTGCCAGCAGCCAAGAGCTTGGGACCGGGGAGCTGTTTTTT.

This clone has only a few counts. The chain has TRBV2 and TRBJ2-2, with unresolved D. CDR3 length: 15 residues. The ends were cut back, 5 bases at V and 8 bases at J, with 18 bases in the middle. CDR1 is SNHLY and CDR2 is FYNNEI in the germline V gene. The chain's CDR3 is CASSPLSASGGELFF. CDR3 nucleotide sequence: TGTGCCAGCAGTCCTCTAAGTGCCTCCGGTGGGGAGCTGTTTTTT.

V gene TRBV7-6 combines with J gene TRBJ2-1; TRBD1 agrees at 9 bases. Germline V gene data show CDR1 as SGHVS and CDR2 as FNYEAQ. Trimming removed 0 bases from V and 5 bases from J; junction bases left unmatched: 5. The CDR3 is 16 residues long. Here the CDR3 DNA reads TGTGCCAGCAGCTTAGCCGGGACAGGGAAAAACAATGAGCAGTTCTTC. Its protein product is CASSLAGTGKNNEQFF.

The chain links TRBV12-5 to TRBJ1-2, with 10 bases that match TRBD1. Germline CDR1 LGHNT, CDR2 FRNRAP. V trimming: 4 bases; J trimming: 4 bases; junction bases outside the gene matches: 9. The CDR3 is 16 residues long. CDR3 sequence reads: CASGSSGQGKIYGYTF. As DNA, the CDR3 is TGTGCTAGTGGTTCATCGGGACAGGGGAAAATCTATGGCTACACCTTC.

This clone was seen only a few times. This clone may be a read error of a much larger clone one base away. The chain links TRBV30 to TRBJ2-7, with D perhaps given as TRBD1 or TRBD2 (6 bases each). Germline V gene data show CDR1 as GTSNPN and CDR2 as SVGIG (reference sequence). Trimming cost V 4 bases and J 4 bases, with 14 bases left between them. This CDR3 has 13 residues. As DNA, the CDR3 is TGTGCCTGGAACACGGGGGCGCCTTACGAGCAGTACTTC. It yields the protein CAWNTGAPYEQYF.

This chain connects TRBV5-8 to TRBJ2-7; D is perhaps TRBD1 (6 bases). Between the trimmed V and J ends, which lost 0 bases and 9 bases, there was a span of 13 bases. The CDR3 runs to 13 residues. Looked up from germline, CDR1 is SGHTS and CDR2 is YDEGEE. The CDR3 is CASSLVLGQTQYF. CDR3 bases: TGTGCCAGCAGCTTGGTTCTTGGACAGACGCAGTACTTC.

The chain links TRBV7-2 to TRBJ2-5; 11 nucleotides agree with TRBD1. J gave up 5 bases and V 5 bases, and 7 bases lay outside the gene matches. This CDR3 spans 15 amino acids. Germline CDR1 and CDR2: SGHTA and FQGNSA. The CDR3 here is CASSPGQGAHETQYF. The CDR3, as DNA: TGTGCCAGCAGCCCCGGACAGGGGGCGCACGAGACCCAGTACTTC.

The genes are TRBV5-1 and TRBJ2-7; the D gene is possibly TRBD1 (6 bases). Germline lookup yields CDR1 SGHRS and CDR2 YFSETQ. The CDR3 loop spans 14 amino acids. V gave up 3 bases and J gave up 6 bases, with 16 bases separating them. In DNA, the CDR3 is TGCGCCAGCAGCTCCTTACAGGGAAGTCGCGAGCAGTACTTC. Its protein is CASSSLQGSREQYF.

The V gene is TRBV19, the J gene TRBJ2-5, with TRBD2 as a possible D gene (6 bases). Trimming left V 4 bases short and J 3 bases short, with 18 bases between. The CDR3 runs to 16 residues. Germline V gene sequence: CDR1 LNHDA, CDR2 SQIVND (reference sequence). CDR3 in amino acids: CASSSGNGAIEETQYF. For the CDR3, the DNA is TGTGCCAGTAGTAGCGGGAATGGAGCCATCGAAGAGACCCAGTACTTC. The complete variable domain, with remaining parts taken from reference TRBV19 and TRBJ2-5, reads DGGITQSPKYLFRKEGQNVTLSCEQNLNHDAMYWYRQDPGQGLRLIYYSQIVNDFQKGDIAEGYSVSREKKESFPLTVTSAQKNPTAFYLCASSSGNGAIEETQYFGPGTRLLVL.

This clone was detected a few times. The gene calls are TRBV2 and TRBJ1-1, with D hard to call. CDR1 and CDR2 (germline): SNHLY, FYNNEI. The CDR3 is made up of 14 amino acids. Trimming took 4 bases from V and 0 from J, leaving 9 bases between them. CDR3 sequence reads: CASSVLALNTEAFF. The DNA of the CDR3 is TGTGCCAGCAGTGTGCTGGCCTTGAACACTGAAGCTTTCTTT.

The chain links TRBV5-5 to TRBJ2-1, with TRBD2 identical over 12 bases. This CDR3 has 15 residues. V gave up 5 bases and J gave up 7 bases; unmatched junction bases: 7. Germline V gene sequence: CDR1 SGHKS, CDR2 YYEKEE (reference sequence). The CDR3 DNA sequence: TGTGCCAGCAGACTGACTAGCGGGAGTGCAAATGAGCAGTTCTTC. Protein sequence: CASRLTSGSANEQFF.

V is TRBV28 and J is TRBJ1-2, with unresolved D. The V and J ends lost 1 base and 1 base respectively, with 10 bases between them. This CDR3 contains 15 residues. Germline V gives CDR1 MDHEN, CDR2 SYDVKM. CDR3 loop: CASSLSGRLNYGYTF. CDR3 bases: TGTGCCAGCAGTTTATCAGGCAGGCTTAACTATGGCTACACCTTC.

V usage is TRBV14 and J usage is TRBJ1-2; D call uncertain. The V end lost 3 bases, the J end lost 4 bases, and 21 bases lay between the germline ends. The CDR3 totals 17 residues. Germline V gene data show CDR1 as SGHDN and CDR2 as FVKESK. CDR3 DNA sequence: TGTGCCAGCAGCCACCGAAGAGGGCTGCTGGGTTCCTATGGCTACACCTTC. It encodes CASSHRRGLLGSYGYTF.

This CDR3 reads CASSYYPGRGTGELFF. The CDR3 DNA reads as TGTGCCAGCAGCTATTACCCGGGAAGGGGAACCGGGGAGCTGTTTTTT. The chain carries TRBV7-2 and TRBJ2-2, with D perhaps given as TRBD1 or TRBD2 (5 bases each). V was trimmed by 4 bases and J by 5 bases, leaving 17 bases between them. This CDR3 is built from 16 residues. The V gene's germline CDR1 is SGHTA and CDR2 FQGNSA.

V is TRBV5-1 and J is TRBJ1-3; perhaps TRBD1 as D (5 bases). The V end lost 4 bases, the J end lost 3 bases, and 17 bases lay between the germline ends. CDR1 and CDR2 (germline): SGHRS, YFSETQ. The CDR3 runs to 16 residues. The CDR3 DNA is TGCGCCAGCAGCCGAGAAGCCGGGACGCTTGGAAACACCATATATTTT. Its protein product is CASSREAGTLGNTIYF. Full variable domain (outside the CDR3, taken from reference TRBV5-1 and TRBJ1-3): KAGVTQTPRYLIKTRGQQVTLSCSPISGHRSVSWYQQTPGQGLQFLFEYFSETQRNKGNFPGRFSGRQFSNSRSEMNVSTLELGDSALYLCASSREAGTLGNTIYFGEGSWLTVV.

The chain joins TRBV5-4 to TRBJ2-2; TRBD2 might be the D (5 bases). Germline V gives CDR1 SGHNT, CDR2 YYREEE (reference sequence). The CDR3 consists of 16 residues. V lost 2 bases and J lost 5, with 16 bases in between. CDR3 sequence reads: CASSFDPDPGTGELFF. DNA of the CDR3: TGTGCCAGCAGCTTCGACCCGGACCCGGGGACCGGGGAGCTGTTTTTT.

This chain connects TRBV7-9 to TRBJ1-1; D is perhaps TRBD1 (5 bases). V was shortened by 3 bases and J by 7 bases, with 12 bases between the two germline ends. CDR3 length: 13 residues. Germline V CDR1 and CDR2: SEHNR, FQNEAQ (reference sequence). CDR3 nucleotide sequence: TGTGCCAGCAGCTTCCAGGGAAGGGGTGAAGCTTTCTTT. Its translation: CASSFQGRGEAFF.

V and J are TRBV7-3 and TRBJ2-1; D may correspond to TRBD1 or TRBD2 (5 bases each). The CDR3 covers 13 residues. The V end lost 4 bases, the J end lost 5 bases, and 9 bases lay between the germline ends. The germline gives CDR1 SGHTA, CDR2 FQGTGA. CDR3 protein: CASSSGPNNEQFF. CDR3 DNA: TGTGCCAGCAGCTCGGGACCAAACAATGAGCAGTTCTTC.

This clone has just a few counts. Other DNA variants within this sample encode the same CDR3. The V and J genes are TRBV10-3 and TRBJ1-2; maybe TRBD1 (6 bases). Germline V gene sequence: CDR1 ENHRY, CDR2 SYGVKD. V was trimmed by 4 bases and J by 2 bases, leaving 14 bases between them. CDR3 length: 15 residues. CDR3 in amino acids: CAISGPRGANYGYTF. The CDR3 bases are TGTGCCATCAGTGGCCCCCGGGGGGCAAACTATGGCTACACCTTC.

This clone occurred many times. The chain links TRBV9 to TRBJ2-7, with D possibly matching TRBD1 (6 bases). Trimming pared 0 bases from V and 1 base from J, leaving 11 bases between. The CDR3 has 15 amino acids. CDR1 and CDR2 (germline): SGDLS, YYNGEE. CDR3 protein: CASSVATGHSYEQYF. In DNA form, the CDR3 reads TGTGCCAGCAGCGTAGCGACAGGCCATTCCTACGAGCAGTACTTC. Full variable domain (outside the CDR3, taken from reference TRBV9 and TRBJ2-7): DSGVTQTPKHLITATGQRVTLRCSPRSGDLSVYWYQQSLDQGLQFLIQYYNGEERAKGNILERFSAQQFPDLHSELNLSSLELGDSALYFCASSVATGHSYEQYFGPGTRLTVT.